These 8 T cell receptor beta chains came from one sample sequenced in a study of shared clonotypes between healthy human individuals. Clones were sequenced by immunoSEQ multiplex PCR, and TCRdb holds only the in-frame ones, with some missing. The table lists hundreds of thousands of clones, 80% to 95% of them singletons, with about 24% in the top ten. CD8 cells classed as naive were CD45RO-negative and positively selected for CCR7, excluding terminally differentiated effector memory CD45RA+ cells. The sample taken for sequencing was naive CD8+ T cells sorted from blood. Source of these receptors: a man aged 25-45 years in good health.

The chain uses TRBV27 and TRBJ2-7; no clear D gene. CDR3 length: 13 residues. Trimming left V 4 bases short and J 5 bases short, with 12 bases between. Germline assignment: CDR1 MNHEY and CDR2 SMNVEV (reference sequence). The CDR3 protein is CASSSSPSNEQYF. The DNA of the CDR3 is TGTGCCAGCAGTTCCTCCCCTTCTAACGAGCAGTACTTC.

V gene TRBV4-1 combines with J gene TRBJ1-2; the D is unclear. The CDR3 spans 14 residues. Trimming pared 0 bases from V and 2 bases from J, leaving 7 bases between. CDR1 MGHRA and CDR2 YSYEKL come from the germline V gene. The CDR3 DNA is TGCGCCAGCAGCCAAGACCCGCAAAACTATGGCTACACCTTC. This codes for CASSQDPQNYGYTF.

The chain uses TRBV15 and TRBJ2-3; a possible D gene is TRBD2 (6 bases). CDR1 is LNHNV and CDR2 is YYDKDF in the germline V gene (reference sequence). V shed 5 bases and J shed 5 bases, with 14 bases lying between them. The CDR3 totals 14 residues. The CDR3 loop is CATSFAREIDTQYF. For the CDR3, the DNA is TGTGCCACCAGCTTCGCTCGGGAGATAGATACGCAGTATTTT.

Concerning this clone: A junction boundary mismatches the germline segment, possibly from a read error. The same CDR3 arises from other DNA sequences in this sample as well. The chain links TRBV7-7 to TRBJ2-7; 8 positions match TRBD1. The CDR3 has 13 residues. CDR1 and CDR2 from the germline V gene are SSHAT and FNYEAQ (reference sequence). The CDR3 spells CASSPGQGDEQYF. The CDR3 DNA is TGTGCTAGCAGCCCTGGACAGGGCGACGAGCAGTACTTC. The variable domain in full, completed from reference TRBV7-7 and TRBJ2-7, reads GAGVSQSPRYKVTKRGQDVTLRCDPISSHATLYWYQQALGQGPEFLTYFNYEAQPDKSGLPSDRFSAERPEGSISTLTIQRTEQRDSAMYRCASSPGQGDEQYFGPGTRLTVT.

To note about this clone: One end of the junction is discordant with germline, which a read error may explain. V gene TRBV27 combines with J gene TRBJ2-7; 8 bases map to TRBD1. The CDR3 is 15 amino acids. Germline CDR1 and CDR2: MNHEY and SMNVEV (reference sequence). The DNA of the CDR3 is TGTGCGAGCAGCGAGTCCGCGACAGGGGACTACGAGCAGTACTTC. Protein sequence: CASSESATGDYEQYF.

In this sample, this clone turned up a few times. The chain couples TRBV21-1 to TRBJ1-2; the table calls TRBD1, which could not be checked here. TRBV21-1 is a documented pseudogene. The CDR3 sequence is 13 residues long. CDR3 in amino acids: CASSKDTNYGYTF. For the CDR3, the DNA is TGTGCCAGCAGCAAAGACACTAACTATGGCTACACCTTC.

The chain has TRBV7-6 and TRBJ1-4; the D gene is possibly TRBD1 (5 bases). Germline CDR1 reads SGHVS; CDR2 reads FNYEAQ. This CDR3 is built from 15 residues. The V end lost 5 bases, the J end lost 1 base, and 11 bases lay between the germline ends. The CDR3 spells CASSKSGLTNEKLFF. CDR3 nucleotide sequence: TGTGCCAGCAGCAAGTCGGGGCTAACTAATGAAAAACTGTTTTTT.

This chain connects TRBV29-1 to TRBJ2-3; no firm D call. Per germline, CDR1 SQVTM and CDR2 ANQGSEA. Trimming pared 5 bases from V and 6 bases from J, leaving 18 bases between. CDR3 size: 14 residues. DNA of the CDR3: TGCAGCGTTTGGAGCATCCGACGGCAGGATACGCAGTATTTT. Protein: CSVWSIRRQDTQYF.